These 10 T cell receptor beta chains originate from one sample sequenced in a study of cytomegalovirus exposure and HLA in healthy donors (dated by TCRdb to 2017 to 2019). The library was produced with the immunoSEQ multiplex PCR assay. For the multiplex PCR, a mixture combining 60 forward primers for TCR Vbeta segments and 13 reverse primers for TCR Jbeta segments was used. As stored in TCRdb, this immuneACCESS dataset retains in-frame rearrangements with V and J assigned. A fraction of the clones does not appear; measured against another copy, unresolved V genes explain less than half of the discrepancy, and the remainder lacks a known reason. This sample comprises some 110,000 clones, about 64% of them detected only once. Less than 3% of the sample is held by the ten biggest clonotypes. The sequenced material came from PBMCs. The receptors derive from a female donor in good health and CMV-seronegative.

This clone appeared a few times. The rearrangement links TRBV5-1 to TRBJ2-5; D is perhaps TRBD1 (6 bases). Germline values: CDR1 SGHRS, CDR2 YFSETQ. The CDR3 extends over 16 amino acids. The V end was cut by 0 bases, the J end by 1 base, with 13 bases between. The CDR3 is CASSLGGTGRQETQYF. In nucleotides, the CDR3 is TGCGCCAGCAGCTTGGGGGGAACAGGGCGCCAAGAGACCCAGTACTTC.

This chain uses TRBV4-2 with TRBJ2-7; a possible D gene is TRBD1 (6 bases). From germline, CDR1 is LGHNA and CDR2 YNFKEQ. The CDR3 is made up of 13 amino acids. V was shortened by 4 bases and J by 0 bases, with 7 bases between the two germline ends. CDR3 bases: TGTGCCAGCAGCCCAGGGGTCTCCTACGAGCAGTACTTC. Encoded protein: CASSPGVSYEQYF.

This clone appeared once. This chain connects TRBV20-1 to TRBJ1-2; D ambiguous. Per the germline V gene, CDR1 is DFQATT and CDR2 is SNEGSKA (reference sequence). V lost 3 bases to trimming and J lost 12 bases, with 8 bases between them. This CDR3 spans 9 amino acids. The CDR3 DNA reads TGCAGTGCTAGTCCGTTCCACACCTTC. Its protein is CSASPFHTF.

The chain is built from TRBV29-1 and TRBJ2-2; 10 positions match TRBD1. CDR3 length: 13 amino acids. The germline V gene has CDR1 SQVTM and CDR2 ANQGSEA. J lost 7 bases, V lost 6 bases, and 5 bases had no gene match. The chain's CDR3 is CSVGQGVIGELFF. CDR3 sequence (DNA): TGCAGCGTCGGACAGGGGGTAATCGGGGAGCTGTTTTTT.

The V call is TRBV19, the J call TRBJ1-4; 7 positions agree with TRBD1. Trimming took 5 bases from V and 8 from J; bases not matched to a gene: 11. Germline CDR1 reads LNHDA; CDR2 reads SQIVND (reference sequence). There are 15 residues in the CDR3. The DNA for the CDR3 is TGTGCCAGTAGTGCACTGCGACAGGGTGGCGAAAAACTGTTTTTT. It codes for CASSALRQGGEKLFF.

The genes are TRBV28 and TRBJ1-2, with D hard to call. This CDR3 spans 12 amino acids. The germline V and J ends were trimmed by 7 bases and 2 bases, with 8 bases remaining between them. CDR1 MDHEN and CDR2 SYDVKM come from the germline V gene. The CDR3 loop reads CASTTHNYGYTF. CDR3 nucleotide sequence: TGTGCCAGCACTACCCACAACTATGGCTACACCTTC.

V gene TRBV11-2 combines with J gene TRBJ1-5, with D perhaps matching TRBD1 (5 bases). The CDR3 is made up of 17 amino acids. In germline, CDR1 is SGHAT, CDR2 FQNNGV. V was pared by 1 base and J by 7 bases, with 20 bases between. As DNA, the CDR3 is TGTGCCAGCAGCTTAGGGACGGGGGACCGGCGGCGGCAGCCCCAGCATTTT. It translates to CASSLGTGDRRRQPQHF. Full variable domain (rest looked up from reference TRBV11-2 and TRBJ1-5): EAGVAQSPRYKIIEKRQSVAFWCNPISGHATLYWYQQILGQGPKLLIQFQNNGVVDDSQLPKDRFSAERLKGVDSTLKIQPAKLEDSAVYLCASSLGTGDRRRQPQHFGDGTRLSIL.

There are a few counts of this clone. This chain links TRBV13 with TRBJ1-1, with TRBD1 as a possible D gene (6 bases). Germline values: CDR1 PRHDT, CDR2 FYEKMQ (reference sequence). CDR3 size: 12 residues. Trimming removed 3 bases from V and 7 bases from J, with 9 bases in between. This CDR3 reads CASSLGHLEAFF. DNA for the CDR3: TGTGCCAGCAGCTTGGGACACCTTGAAGCTTTCTTT.

The CDR3 reads CASSDGLAEQYF. The CDR3 coding sequence is TGCGCCAGCAGTGATGGTCTAGCCGAGCAGTACTTC. V gene TRBV10-1 combines with J gene TRBJ2-7, with D perhaps TRBD2 (5 bases). Between the trimmed V and J ends, which lost 3 bases and 6 bases, there was a span of 9 bases. This CDR3 is built from 12 residues. Germline assignment: CDR1 WNHNN and CDR2 SYGVQD (reference sequence).

The chain employs TRBV7-3 and TRBJ2-7; D gene uncertain. The CDR3 is made up of 15 amino acids. Trimming left V 3 bases short and J 5 bases short, with 17 bases between. Looked up from germline, CDR1 is SGHTA and CDR2 is FQGTGA. CDR3 region: CASSLSARGNDEQYF. The CDR3 DNA reads TGTGCCAGCAGCTTGTCAGCGCGAGGTAATGACGAGCAGTACTTC. Filled out from reference TRBV7-3 and TRBJ2-7, the complete variable domain reads GAGVSQTPSNKVTEKGKYVELRCDPISGHTALYWYRQSLGQGPEFLIYFQGTGAADDSGLPNDRFFAVRPEGSVSTLKIQRTERGDSAVYLCASSLSARGNDEQYFGPGTRLTVT.